These T cell receptor beta chains were read from a single sample in a study of blood T cells in healthy people across ages. Via MiXCR, TCRdb re-called the 5' RACE reads, giving one row per CDR3 protein. The table shows about 640,000 distinct CDR3 sequences, with roughly 30% occurring only once. The sample comprised blood. Receptors were obtained from a woman aged 80 or over in good health. CDR3s include the opening cysteine and the closing phenylalanine or tryptophan. Fields, in order: D gene, J gene, clone size, V gene, CDR3 DNA, CDR3 protein. A D gene is named only where the DNA matches it firmly. The listing skips clone size in some rows; elsewhere it reads once, few, many or a size class.

>.|TRBJ2-3|.|TRBV7-2
TGTGCCAGCAGCCATCCTTCTAGGGAGGCAGATACGCAGTATTTT
CASSHPSREADTQYF
>.|TRBJ2-3|.|TRBV20-1
TGCAGTGCTAGAGTGGGGCAGGGTTCGGATACGCAGTATTTT
CSARVGQGSDTQYF
>TRBD1|TRBJ2-5|many|TRBV7-8
TGTGCCAGCAGCTTAGTATGGCAGGGACAGGGGACCCAGTACTTC
CASSLVWQGQGTQYF
>TRBD1|TRBJ2-5|many|TRBV10-3
TGTGCCATCAGTGAGCCGACAGGGGGCGGGGAGACCCAGTACTTC
CAISEPTGGGETQYF
>TRBD2|TRBJ2-1|.|TRBV20-1
TGCAGTGCTAGGGGAGGGTCCGCCTACAATGAGCAGTTCTTC
CSARGGSAYNEQFF
>.|TRBJ1-1|many|TRBV7-2
TGTGCCAGCAGCCCACTGACAGTACCCAGGAACACTGAAGCTTTCTTT
CASSPLTVPRNTEAFF
>TRBD1|TRBJ1-2|many|TRBV3-1
TGTGCCAGCAGCCAAGATCTGTTCCGACAGGGGATCCCCTACACCTTC
CASSQDLFRQGIPYTF
>TRBD1|TRBJ1-2|.|TRBV20-1
TGCAGTGCTAGAGATTCCGGGACAGGGGGTTATGGCTACACCTTC
CSARDSGTGGYGYTF
>TRBD2|TRBJ2-1|few|TRBV29-1
TGCAGCGTCCTAGACAAGAGCGGGAGGGGGAATGAGCAGTTCTTC
CSVLDKSGRGNEQFF
>.|TRBJ1-6|.|TRBV30
TGTGCCAGGATTGGGACGAGGAATTCACCCCTCCACTTT
CARIGTRNSPLHF
>.|TRBJ2-7|many|TRBV5-6
TGTGCCAGCACCAACTTACCCGGGAACTCCTACGAGCAGTACTTC
CASTNLPGNSYEQYF
>TRBD2|TRBJ2-3|many|TRBV6-5
TGTGCCACCATTTCTGCGGGGGGCACAGATACGCAGTATTTT
CATISAGGTDTQYF
>TRBD1|TRBJ2-3|many|TRBV29-1
TGCAGCGTTCGGCCGACAGGGGAAGATACGCAGTATTTT
CSVRPTGEDTQYF
>.|TRBJ1-2|many|TRBV5-5
TGTGCCAGCAGCTTGGACAGGGGCTACACCTTC
CASSLDRGYTF
>.|TRBJ1-5|.|TRBV20-1
TGCAGTGCTAGACCCCAGGCGAGGGTGTCGGAGCCCCAGCATTTT
CSARPQARVSEPQHF
>TRBD2|TRBJ2-1|.|TRBV2
TGTGCCAGCAGTGAGGAGCGGGAGCCCAAAGAGACCCAGTTCTTC
CASSEEREPKETQFF
>TRBD2|TRBJ2-3|many|TRBV6-1
TGTGCCAGCAACTTAGCGGGGGGGGCAGATACGCAGTATTTT
CASNLAGGADTQYF
>.|TRBJ1-5|many|TRBV6-2/TRBV6-3
TGTGCCAGCAGTTACTGGGGGGACAGCAATCAGCCCCAGCATTTT
CASSYWGDSNQPQHF
>TRBD1|TRBJ1-3|.|TRBV4-1
TGCGCCAGCAGCCAGGGGACAGGGTCTGGAAACACCATATATTTT
CASSQGTGSGNTIYF
>.|TRBJ2-1|.|TRBV20-1
TGCAGTGCTAGAGTAGGTACGAGTGAGCAGTTCTTC
CSARVGTSEQFF
>.|TRBJ2-7|.|TRBV20-1
TGCAGTGCTAAAACTGGCGGGGTCTACAATGAGCAGTACTTC
CSAKTGGVYNEQYF
>TRBD1|TRBJ2-3|many|TRBV5-8
TGTGCCAGCAGCCTCGGACAGGGGATAGATACGCAGTATTTT
CASSLGQGIDTQYF
>.|TRBJ2-3|many|TRBV20-1
TGCAGTGCTAGAGACCTGCTACTGGTCGGGACCACAGATACGCAGTATTTT
CSARDLLLVGTTDTQYF
>.|TRBJ1-1|many|TRBV7-2
TGTGCCAGCAGCCCACTGGGGGCAGGAGGTTCTTGGGAAGCTTTCTTT
CASSPLGAGGSWEAFF
>.|TRBJ2-3|.|TRBV5-1
TGCGCCAGCAGCTTAGGCGGGGGCTTTGGCACAGATACGCAGTATTTT
CASSLGGGFGTDTQYF
>TRBD2|TRBJ2-7|.|TRBV9
TGTGCCAGCAGCGTAAGCGGGGTCGAGCAGTACTTC
CASSVSGVEQYF
>.|TRBJ2-4|many|TRBV6-2/TRBV6-3
TGTGCCAGCAGTTACTCGGGACGGACTACAATTCAGTACTTC
CASSYSGRTTIQYF
>TRBD1|TRBJ2-5|.|TRBV5-6
TGTGCCAGCAGCTTCCCCGGGACAGGGGCCCGGGAGACCCAGTACTTC
CASSFPGTGARETQYF
>.|TRBJ2-7|many|TRBV29-1
TGCAGCGTTGACACCACAGGTCTCTCCTACGAGCAGTACTTC
CSVDTTGLSYEQYF
>TRBD2|TRBJ2-1|.|TRBV20-1
TGCAGTGCTATAAAGACTAGCGGGTTTTACAATGAGCAGTTCTTC
CSAIKTSGFYNEQFF